The 10 T cell receptor beta chains below come from one sample, sequenced in a study of CD8+CD57+ T cells in acquired aplastic anemia. Both TCR beta VDJ combination and CDR3 sequence profiling were carried out. Genomic DNA was the template for this profiling. TCRdb processed the reads anew with MiXCR; each CDR3 protein has one entry. The sample consists of some 190,000 distinct CDR3 sequences, 54% of them appearing once. The source material was sorted CD4+, CD8+, or CD8+CD57+ T cells (not recorded which) from PBMCs. The source of these receptors is a human donor in good health, serving as a control.

V gene TRBV7-2 combines with J gene TRBJ2-1; 11 positions match TRBD2. With 6 bases clipped from V and 8 bases from J, the junction kept 6 bases outside the gene matches. Germline V CDR1 and CDR2: SGHTA, FQGNSA. This CDR3 comprises 14 residues. The CDR3 nucleotides read TGTGCCAGCAGTCAAACTAGCGGGGGCGATGAGCAGTTCTTC. Residues: CASSQTSGGDEQFF.

This clonotype appeared a single time. J is TRBJ1-4 and V is TRBV2, with D perhaps TRBD1 (6 bases). CDR3 length equals 14 residues. V shed 5 bases and J shed 5 bases, with 12 bases lying between them. The germline V gene encodes CDR1 SNHLY and CDR2 FYNNEI. CDR3: CASSKDRHNEKLFF. CDR3 DNA sequence: TGTGCCAGCAGTAAAGACAGGCACAATGAAAAACTGTTTTTT.

In the case of this clonotype: A single base separates this from a much larger clone, so it may be a read error. This chain joins TRBV6-5 and TRBJ2-2, with a tentative D call TRBD2 (7 bases). Germline V gene sequence: CDR1 MNHEY, CDR2 SVGAGI. The CDR3 is 16 amino acids. With 2 bases removed from V and 0 bases from J, the gap between germline ends came to 10 bases. CDR3 bases: TGTGCCAGCAGTTACACGGGGGGCTCGAACACCGGGGAGCTGTTTTTT. It encodes CASSYTGGSNTGELFF.

As to this clonotype: With a much larger clone just one base away, this may be a read error. This chain joins TRBV27 and TRBJ1-5, with D possibly matching TRBD1 (6 bases). This CDR3 is 16 amino acids long. V lost 7 bases and J lost 5, with 21 bases in between. The germline V gene encodes CDR1 MNHEY and CDR2 SMNVEV (reference sequence). The CDR3, as DNA: TGTGCCAGCACACGACATTTAACAGGGAAGGATCAGCCCCAGCATTTT. It codes for CASTRHLTGKDQPQHF.

This clonotype was observed at least ten times. The CDR3 is CSASPGWTPNEQYF. The CDR3 bases are TGCAGTGCTAGCCCAGGGTGGACCCCGAACGAGCAGTACTTC. The rearrangement uses TRBV20-1 and TRBJ2-7; TRBD1 is a possible D gene (5 bases). CDR3 length: 14 residues. Trimming took off 3 bases at V and 5 bases at J, with 17 bases between the two ends. Germline V gives CDR1 DFQATT, CDR2 SNEGSKA (reference sequence).

This chain connects TRBV20-1 to TRBJ2-7; D may be TRBD1 (5 bases). From germline, CDR1 is DFQATT and CDR2 SNEGSKA (reference sequence). The CDR3 has 13 amino acids. V lost 0 bases and J 3 bases, leaving 9 bases between the germline ends. In nucleotides, the CDR3 is TGCAGTGCTAGAGATCCTAGGGGCTACGAGCAGTACTTC. Translated: CSARDPRGYEQYF.

The chain's CDR3 is CASSPRTGTNSPLHF. CDR3 DNA sequence: TGTGCCAGCAGCCCCCGGACAGGGACTAATTCACCCCTCCACTTT. V and J are TRBV7-9 and TRBJ1-6; 8 bases match TRBD1. The CDR3 has 15 amino acids. J gave up 6 bases and V 5 bases, and 6 bases lay outside the gene matches. Germline V gene lookup returns CDR1 SEHNR and CDR2 FQNEAQ (reference sequence).

The chain employs TRBV10-1 and TRBJ2-7; D is undetermined. This CDR3 has 13 residues. Trimming left V 5 bases short and J 6 bases short, with 14 bases between. Looked up from germline, CDR1 is WNHNN and CDR2 is SYGVQD (reference sequence). CDR3 sequence reads: CASSPAPDREQYF. CDR3 coding DNA: TGCGCCAGCAGTCCCGCACCAGACCGCGAGCAGTACTTC.

The chain carries TRBV7-2 and TRBJ2-3; TRBD1 matches 11 bases. The V segment lost 5 bases and the J segment 8 bases; nucleotides outside the gene matches: 9. The CDR3 length is 15 residues. Germline values: CDR1 SGHTA, CDR2 FQGNSA. Here the CDR3 DNA reads TGTGCCAGCAGCCAAATCGGGACAGGGGGTGCTACGCAGTATTTT. Translated: CASSQIGTGGATQYF.

To note about this clonotype: One end of the junction varies from germline; a read error may be responsible. CDR3 DNA sequence: TGTGTCAGCAGGATCTTAGGGGCTGAAGCTTTCTTT. The encoded protein is CVSRILGAEAFF. The genes are TRBV12-3 or TRBV12-4 and TRBJ1-1, with D possibly being TRBD1 (5 bases). This CDR3 is 12 amino acids long.